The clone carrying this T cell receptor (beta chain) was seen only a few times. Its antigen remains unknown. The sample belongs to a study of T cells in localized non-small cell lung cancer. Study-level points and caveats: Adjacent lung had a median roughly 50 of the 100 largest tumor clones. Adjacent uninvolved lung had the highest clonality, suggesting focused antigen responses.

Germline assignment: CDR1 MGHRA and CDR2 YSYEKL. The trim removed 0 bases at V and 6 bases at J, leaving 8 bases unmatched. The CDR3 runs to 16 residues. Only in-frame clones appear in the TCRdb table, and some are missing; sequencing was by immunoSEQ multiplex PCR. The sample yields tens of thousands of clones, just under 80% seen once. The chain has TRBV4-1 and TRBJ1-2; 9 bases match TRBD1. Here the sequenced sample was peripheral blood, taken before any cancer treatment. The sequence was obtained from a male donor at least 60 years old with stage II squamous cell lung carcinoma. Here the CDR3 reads CASSQDTVGTGHGYTF. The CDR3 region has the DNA TGCGCCAGCAGCCAAGATACCGTAGGGACAGGGCATGGCTACACCTTC.